The present TCR beta chain was sequenced within a study of blood T cells in healthy people across ages (dated by TCRdb to the mid-2010s). Context from the whole study: Template switching captured roughly one uniquely barcoded TCR beta cDNA molecule per two T cells in model experiments. Age-related changes in TCR beta repertoire diversity were measured in the study by deep sequencing normalized with unique cDNA molecular identifiers. Four age groups were formed from the donors: young (average approximately 17 years), middle-aged (approximately 39), aged (more than 55) and long-lived (approximately 80). The study analyzed two additional independent replicas of 1 million unique cDNA reads from the same blood draw for two donors, one aged 18 to 30 and one aged 80 or older. Broader findings and caveats from the paper: A strong correlation was found between observed TCR beta diversity and the percentage of naive T cells measured by flow cytometry. Total diversity estimates from one million sequenced T cells were considered lower bounds and underestimates. Because profiling used bulk unsorted PBMCs, naive and antigen-experienced compartments could not be compared conclusively. Because the CMV infection status of the donors was unknown, age-related changes in expanded clonotypes may potentially have been confounded. Compared with the aged group, the long-lived group had more naive CD4+ T cells, fewer expanded clones and increased TCR diversity, a pattern suggesting age selection. Observed TCR beta diversity per million T cells fell roughly linearly with age, and a significant reduction was already apparent by age around 44.

Donors were about 36 systemically healthy Caucasian individuals from Russia aged 6 to 90 years. Ten milliliters of peripheral blood were drawn from each donor into EDTA-treated Vacutainer tubes. Ficoll-Paque density-gradient centrifugation was used to isolate PBMCs, with at least 6.5 million per sample. Trizol reagent was used to extract total RNA from PBMCs, with at least 5.5 micrograms per sample. For every donor, flow cytometry on a PBMC aliquot measured the percentage of naive CD45RAhigh/CD27high T cells. This clonotype was seen only a few times. Its cognate antigen has yet to be identified. No much larger clonotype is one base removed from it; base qualities were not supplied. The receptor library was made with 5' RACE. The listed sequencing device is Illumina HiSeq 2500. A second PCR of 7 to 11 cycles was performed with a sample-barcoded 5' primer and a J-beta primer mix. A template-switch 5' adaptor carrying 12 random nucleotides introduced a unique molecular identifier onto each TCR beta cDNA molecule. Each sample yielded at least 3 million CDR3-containing paired-end reads. All of the RNA was converted into first-strand cDNA using the Mint cDNA synthesis kit, with a TRBC-specific oligonucleotide serving as the primer. Following uracil-DNA glycosylase treatment, all cDNA underwent a first 18-cycle PCR with the universal primers M1SS and BC2_uni_R. From the authors' description of their analysis: Normalization of each sample was performed by random selection of 1 million high-quality reads, each carrying a distinct molecular identifier. Reads with shared molecular identifiers were discarded instead of being binned into consensus sequences. MiTCR, run with a Q25 quality threshold and the strictest error-elimination algorithm, handled CDR3 identification, clonotype clustering and error correction. A nonparametric unseen species model with Euler transformation was used to estimate a lower bound on total TCR beta diversity. TCRdb redid the processing of the public reads, applying fastp at Q25 and MiXCR, and retained in-frame beta chains. Each CDR3 protein gets just one entry, which takes the most common genes and DNA from the rows behind it. What appears here as the V and J calls and clone size reflects TCRdb's work, not the paper's. Counted in this sample were under 1,100,000 distinct CDR3 sequences; under 30% of them appeared once. The biggest ten clones account for 0.75% of the sample.

From cysteine to phenylalanine, the CDR3 is 13 amino acids long. This entry keeps only the CDR3 DNA: 39 bases, framed from base 1. V was cut back by 6 bases and J by 6 bases, leaving a gap of 11 bases between them. For CDR1 and CDR2, the germline V gene lists KGHDR and SFDVKD. The sample also formed part of further work on T cells of mothers and their children. That second report states: Nine systemically healthy Caucasian individuals served as donors, namely three mothers together with their six children. cDNA synthesis consumed the entire amount of extracted RNA, loaded at 1.5 ug RNA in each 15 ul reaction. In the second PCR, the M1S primer added sample barcodes and 2-4 random nucleotides. Over 8 million TCR beta CDR3 reads were obtained for each mother, and 2.5 million to 3 million reads were obtained for each child. Thymic selection similarly shapes TCR recombination output in related and unrelated pairs, with minor effect from inherited differences. Normalized repertoire overlap in related mother-child pairs was always slightly higher than in unrelated mother-child pairs, but the difference was never significant. With a sensitivity of roughly 93 clones per million clonotypes, no persistent microchimeric T cell clones were detected. The study used deep NGS to compare TCR beta repertoires of mothers and children, seeking features distinguishing related mother-child pairs from unrelated individuals. Mothers averaged roughly 40 +/- 4 years of age and children averaged around 10 +/- 4 years. After adapter ligation was performed with NEBNext reagents, the libraries were sequenced on an Illumina HiSeq 2000 with 100+100 nt paired-end reads. To prevent cross-contamination, the mother and child libraries were prepared one month apart and sequenced in separate runs. Each donor had between about 500,000 and 2,100,000 distinct TCR beta clonotypes identified. Naive TCR beta clonotypes were estimated from low-frequency clonotypes matched to each donor's FACS-determined naive share, without sorting.

The sequence came from a girl aged 2 to 9 in good health. The chain employs TRBV24-1 and TRBJ2-1, with the D gene call left open. What was sequenced was blood. The DNA reads TGTGCCACCAGTCTGATGGCCTTCAATGAGCAGTTCTTC. Its product reads: CATSLMAFNEQFF.